This T cell receptor (beta chain) stems from a study of CD8+CD57+ T cells in acquired aplastic anemia. Across the whole study: Sorted CD4+ and CD8+ cells yielded DNA averaging about 2.9 ug. The study's findings and limits: Around 27 sequences, all CD8+ CDR3, were shared between patients and controls.

Germline CDR1 and CDR2: SNHLY and FYNNEI. The germline V and J ends were trimmed by 5 bases and 0 bases, with 10 bases remaining between them. The CDR3 sequence is 15 residues long. The study profiled TCR beta VDJ and CDR3 using genomic DNA as template. TCRdb independently ran MiXCR on the reads; one entry per CDR3 protein. The sample gives some 210,000 distinct CDR3 sequences, approximately 60% of which show up once; 25% to 30% is in the top ten. In regard to this clonotype: Its antigen is not known.

This chain links TRBV2 with TRBJ2-2, with D unclear. The source is a human donor in good health. Specimen: sorted CD4+, CD8+, or CD8+CD57+ T cells (not recorded which) from PBMCs. CDR3 region: CASSLRATNTGELFF. In DNA, the CDR3 is TGTGCCAGCAGTCTTCGCGCAACGAACACCGGGGAGCTGTTTTTT.